This T cell receptor (beta chain) was identified in a study of shared clonotypes between healthy human individuals. TCRdb's table, derived via immunoSEQ multiplex PCR, lists solely in-frame clones and lacks some. Here the sample spans millions of clones, about 95% being singletons. It was CD45RO-negative cells, positively selected for CCR7, that made up naive CD8 cells, with terminally differentiated effector memory CD45RA+ cells excluded. The CDR3 length is 13 residues. The V end lost 6 bases, the J end lost 4 bases, and 10 bases lay between the germline ends. Germline V gene data show CDR1 as MNHNS and CDR2 as SASEGT. This clone was recorded once.

The sequence derives from a man aged 18-30 years in good health. The V gene is TRBV6-1, the J gene TRBJ2-1; D possibly matches TRBD1 or TRBD2 (5 bases each). The sequenced material came from naive CD8+ T cells sorted from blood. For the CDR3, the DNA is TGTGCCAGCAGCCGGGGCCGGTACAATGAGCAGTTCTTC. This encodes CASSRGRYNEQFF.